These T cell receptor beta chains were read from a single sample in a study of CD8+ T cells in alopecia areata. TCRdb's table, derived via immunoSEQ multiplex PCR, lists solely in-frame clones and lacks some. The sample lists around 150,000 clones, less than 65% occurring once. Sequencing was carried out using CD8+ T cells sorted from blood. These receptor sequences come from a human donor in good health. Each CDR3 is given without its conserved first and last residue. D genes are given only for firm matches. Not all rows give a size; the values are once, few, many and, for expanded clones, a class.

TRBD2	.	TRBV11-2	TRBJ2-2	ASSLGAGPGELF
.	.	TRBV29-1	TRBJ2-2	SVESHYGELF
TRBD1	.	TRBV4-2	TRBJ2-6	ASSQDEGQSGANVLT
.	few	TRBV29-1	TRBJ1-2	SVESRTPGGYT
.	.	TRBV2	TRBJ2-7	ASGRAPYEQY
.	.	TRBV29-1	TRBJ2-2	SVVFQATGELF
TRBD1	.	TRBV27	TRBJ2-7	ASSLLRDRASEQY
TRBD2	.	TRBV9	TRBJ2-2	ASSAGTSGSGELF
.	.	TRBV9	TRBJ1-5	ASSVGSGNQPQH
.	few	TRBV25-1	TRBJ2-7	ASSESTGKQY
.	few	TRBV29-1	TRBJ2-7	SVIDRSVSYEQY
.	.	TRBV7-6	TRBJ1-1	ASSLGTEAF
TRBD1	.	TRBV6-1	TRBJ1-1	ASSPRDSNTEAF
.	.	TRBV7-9	TRBJ2-3	ASSTPGDTQY
.	few	TRBV9	TRBJ2-5	ASSPQGGFRETQY
.	.	TRBV4-1	TRBJ2-7	ASSQSELTYEQY
TRBD1	few	TRBV6-5	TRBJ2-1	ASSPGQGRNEQF
.	.	TRBV27	TRBJ1-1	ASRPTVPADTEAF
TRBD2	.	TRBV20-1	TRBJ2-1	SAKPGLEPF
TRBD1	.	TRBV29-1	TRBJ2-2	SALGGSGELF
.	.	TRBV11-2	TRBJ2-1	ASSSPINEQF
.	few	TRBV29-1	TRBJ2-7	SVVVQSYEQY
TRBD2	.	TRBV9	TRBJ2-7	ASSASPSGSSYEQY
TRBD2	.	TRBV7-6	TRBJ2-7	ASSRQQAGVYEQY
.	.	TRBV6-5	TRBJ2-1	ASSYMADNEQF
.	few	TRBV7-9	TRBJ1-2	ASSLLQASNYGYT
.	.	TRBV20-1	TRBJ2-5	SANSATQY
.	.	TRBV30	TRBJ2-7	AWSVVGRGEQY
TRBD1	.	TRBV27	TRBJ2-7	ASSRGGLYEQY
TRBD2	few	TRBV9	TRBJ2-1	ASSVGLARGNEQF
TRBD1	.	TRBV7-2	TRBJ2-5	ASSLGPGTGFQETQY
.	.	TRBV7-9	TRBJ2-1	ASSWRSSSYNEQF
TRBD2	.	TRBV11-2	TRBJ2-3	ASSHTSGDGDTQY
.	.	TRBV6-6	TRBJ1-2	ASTGDIRTRGYT
.	few	TRBV6-5	TRBJ2-2	ASSYSGPTGELF
.	.	TRBV7-9	TRBJ1-2	ASTYYRVGYGYT
.	.	TRBV9	TRBJ1-5	ASGLDQPQH
TRBD2	.	TRBV27	TRBJ2-1	ASSFFGLAGDEQF
.	few	TRBV27	TRBJ1-2	ASSLGQGFYGYT
.	.	TRBV20-1	TRBJ2-2	SARHTGELF
.	.	TRBV7-9	TRBJ2-1	ASSRSYNEQF
.	few	TRBV5-1	TRBJ1-1	ASSLEGVGTEAF